Below are 27 T cell receptor beta chains sequenced from a single sample in a study of blood T cell repertoires in COVID-19. Measured with immunoSEQ multiplex PCR; TCRdb has only the in-frame clones, and not every one. The table includes some 130,000 clones, 65% to 85% detected once. The sample taken for sequencing was peripheral blood. These TCRs come from an elderly woman with acute or convalescent COVID-19.

This clone was observed a single time. The V and J genes are TRBV6-5 and TRBJ2-7, with a possible D match to TRBD2 (6 bases). This CDR3 comprises 14 residues. Trimming took 5 bases from V and 2 from J, leaving 13 bases between them. The germline V gene encodes CDR1 MNHEY and CDR2 SVGAGI. The CDR3 DNA is TGTGCCAGCAGTCCCCGGGAGCGCGCCTACGAGCAGTACTTC. This codes for CASSPRERAYEQYF.

A single count supports this clone. The gene calls are TRBV2 and TRBJ1-1, with D hard to call. The CDR3 runs 14 residues. Germline V gene sequence: CDR1 SNHLY, CDR2 FYNNEI. Trimming pared 6 bases from V and 0 bases from J, leaving 11 bases between. The CDR3 is CASSVNYMNTEAFF. CDR3 nucleotide sequence: TGTGCCAGCAGCGTTAACTATATGAACACTGAAGCTTTCTTT.

This sequence joins TRBV5-1 and TRBJ1-2; the match to TRBD1 covers 10 bases. With 4 bases clipped from V and 7 bases from J, the junction kept 10 bases outside the gene matches. The CDR3 runs to 15 residues. Germline loops: CDR1 SGHRS, CDR2 YFSETQ. The CDR3 DNA reads TGCGCCAGCAGCCCCCGGGACAGGGGTGGTTTTGGCTACACCTTC. Translating gives CASSPRDRGGFGYTF. Supplemented by reference TRBV5-1 and TRBJ1-2, the full variable domain reads KAGVTQTPRYLIKTRGQQVTLSCSPISGHRSVSWYQQTPGQGLQFLFEYFSETQRNKGNFPGRFSGRQFSNSRSEMNVSTLELGDSALYLCASSPRDRGGFGYTFGSGTRLTVV.

This chain links TRBV11-2 with TRBJ2-1, with TRBD2 matching 7 bases. The V gene's germline CDR1 is SGHAT and CDR2 FQNNGV. V lost 1 base and J lost 8; bases outside the gene matches: 11. This CDR3 contains 16 residues. CDR3 amino acids: CASSLALMATSHEQFF. The CDR3 region has the DNA TGTGCCAGCAGCTTAGCCCTCATGGCGACTAGCCATGAGCAGTTCTTC. Together with reference TRBV11-2 and TRBJ2-1, the CDR3 gives the full variable domain: EAGVAQSPRYKIIEKRQSVAFWCNPISGHATLYWYQQILGQGPKLLIQFQNNGVVDDSQLPKDRFSAERLKGVDSTLKIQPAKLEDSAVYLCASSLALMATSHEQFFGPGTRLTVL.

This sequence joins TRBV9 and TRBJ1-1; 7 nucleotides agree with TRBD1. CDR3 length equals 16 residues. Germline CDR1 and CDR2: SGDLS and YYNGEE. With V trimmed by 3 bases and J by 3 bases, 11 bases remained unmatched. The CDR3 nucleotides read TGTGCCAGCAGCGAACAGGGGACGGCGGCGGACACTGAAGCTTTCTTT. This encodes CASSEQGTAADTEAFF. Drawing the rest from reference TRBV9 and TRBJ1-1, the complete variable domain is DSGVTQTPKHLITATGQRVTLRCSPRSGDLSVYWYQQSLDQGLQFLIQYYNGEERAKGNILERFSAQQFPDLHSELNLSSLELGDSALYFCASSEQGTAADTEAFFGQGTRLTVV.

The chain employs TRBV9 and TRBJ1-1, with 7 bases matching TRBD1. The J segment lost 3 bases and the V segment lost 4 bases, leaving 9 bases of the junction unmatched. From germline, CDR1 is SGDLS and CDR2 YYNGEE. This CDR3 contains 15 residues. For the CDR3, the DNA is TGTGCCAGCAGCCCGCGACAGGGAAGGTACACTGAAGCTTTCTTT. Protein: CASSPRQGRYTEAFF.

J is TRBJ1-1 and V is TRBV19; D might be TRBD1 (6 bases). Trimming left V 5 bases short and J 4 bases short, with 11 bases between. CDR3 length: 13 residues. Germline lookup yields CDR1 LNHDA and CDR2 SQIVND (reference sequence). The CDR3 protein is CASSLQGITEAFF. The CDR3 nucleotides are TGTGCCAGTAGTCTTCAGGGGATCACTGAAGCTTTCTTT.

This clone was seen once. This chain connects TRBV9 to TRBJ1-2; weak D call: TRBD1 (6 bases). Trimming took off 3 bases at V and 7 bases at J, with 10 bases between the two ends. The germline CDR1 and CDR2 sequences are SGDLS and YYNGEE. The CDR3 loop spans 12 amino acids. CDR3 coding DNA: TGTGCCAGCAGCGCCCAAGGGGGTGGCTACACCTTC. Amino acid sequence: CASSAQGGGYTF.

The table lists this clone with a few counts. The chain has TRBV11-2 and TRBJ2-2; no clear D gene. This CDR3 is 15 amino acids long. V was clipped by 0 bases and J by 1 base, with 6 bases between them. Germline-derived CDR1 and CDR2 are SGHAT and FQNNGV. The DNA for the CDR3 is TGTGCCAGCAGCTTAGATCCACAGAACACCGGGGAGCTGTTTTTT. Protein sequence: CASSLDPQNTGELFF.

The chain has TRBV7-9 and TRBJ1-6; D remains unclear. V was clipped by 4 bases and J by 7 bases, with 17 bases between them. This CDR3 is 16 amino acids long. Germline V gene lookup returns CDR1 SEHNR and CDR2 FQNEAQ (reference sequence). The CDR3 coding sequence is TGTGCCAGCAGCTCCGGGGTGGGAGTCTTAAATTCACCCCTCCACTTT. This gives the protein CASSSGVGVLNSPLHF.

The chain recombines TRBV29-1 with TRBJ1-2; 8 bases align to TRBD1. Germline V gene data show CDR1 as SQVTM and CDR2 as ANQGSEA. The J segment lost 5 bases and the V segment lost 3 bases, leaving 8 bases of the junction unmatched. This CDR3 contains 14 residues. CDR3 nucleotides: TGCAGCGTTGAGTCCAGGGGGCCCCTATATGGCTACACCTTC. Protein sequence: CSVESRGPLYGYTF.

V is TRBV12-3 or TRBV12-4 and J is TRBJ1-2; D gene unclear. V lost 1 base and J 7 bases, leaving 4 bases between the germline ends. The CDR3 length is 11 residues. Here the CDR3 DNA reads TGTGCCAGCAGTTTAGGGCTTGGCTACACCTTC. This codes for CASSLGLGYTF.

The gene calls are TRBV11-2 and TRBJ2-2; D remains unclear. The CDR3 contains 17 residues. Germline V gene sequence: CDR1 SGHAT, CDR2 FQNNGV. Trimming cost V 6 bases and J 0 bases, with 17 bases left between them. CDR3 sequence reads: CASSSLIAISNTGELFF. The CDR3 DNA sequence: TGTGCCAGCAGTTCCTTAATAGCTATCTCGAACACCGGGGAGCTGTTTTTT.

The chain recombines TRBV7-2 with TRBJ2-7, with a tentative D call TRBD2 (6 bases). V gave up 3 bases and J gave up 6 bases, with 18 bases separating them. This CDR3 comprises 15 residues. Germline V gives CDR1 SGHTA, CDR2 FQGNSA. The CDR3 loop reads CASSFSRGSVREQYF. CDR3 DNA sequence: TGTGCCAGCAGCTTTTCACGGGGGTCGGTACGCGAGCAGTACTTC. Based on the CDR3 plus reference TRBV7-2 and TRBJ2-7, the full variable domain is GAGVSQSPSNKVTEKGKDVELRCDPISGHTALYWYRQSLGQGLEFLIYFQGNSAPDKSGLPSDRFSAERTGGSVSTLTIQRTQQEDSAVYLCASSFSRGSVREQYFGPGTRLTVT.

This clone was seen a few times. V and J are TRBV9 and TRBJ1-3; possibly TRBD1 for D (6 bases). This CDR3 is 17 amino acids long. Germline lookup yields CDR1 SGDLS and CDR2 YYNGEE. V lost 0 bases and J 2 bases, leaving 15 bases between the germline ends. In DNA form, the CDR3 reads TGTGCCAGCAGCGTAGATCTTGGGGGCATCGCTGGAAACACCATATATTTT. This sequence encodes CASSVDLGGIAGNTIYF.

V usage is TRBV5-6 and J usage is TRBJ1-2; 7 nucleotides line up with TRBD1. V trimming: 4 bases; J trimming: 4 bases; junction bases outside the gene matches: 4. The germline V gene encodes CDR1 SGHDT and CDR2 YYEEEE. The CDR3 length is 13 residues. The CDR3 loop is CASSARGAYGYTF. CDR3 sequence (DNA): TGTGCCAGCAGCGCCAGGGGGGCCTATGGCTACACCTTC.

V is TRBV30 and J is TRBJ2-2, with 7 bases aligning to TRBD2. The germline V gene encodes CDR1 GTSNPN and CDR2 SVGIG (reference sequence). The CDR3 sequence is 16 residues long. V shed 0 bases, J shed 4 bases, and the junction held 8 bases outside the gene matches. This CDR3 reads CAWSVWAGAGTGELFF. The CDR3, as DNA: TGTGCCTGGAGTGTATGGGCGGGAGCGGGCACCGGGGAGCTGTTTTTT. Full variable domain (outside the CDR3, taken from reference TRBV30 and TRBJ2-2): SQTIHQWPATLVQPVGSPLSLECTVEGTSNPNLYWYRQAAGRGLQLLFYSVGIGQISSEVPQNLSASRPQDRQFILSSKKLLLSDSGFYLCAWSVWAGAGTGELFFGEGSRLTVL.

This clone was seen a few times. This chain joins TRBV15 and TRBJ2-1; D gene uncertain. The ends were cut back, 0 bases at V and 5 bases at J, with 11 bases in the middle. There are 15 residues in the CDR3. CDR1 is LNHNV and CDR2 is YYDKDF in the germline V gene (reference sequence). CDR3 sequence reads: CATSRDSVSHNEQFF. DNA of the CDR3: TGTGCCACCAGCAGAGATTCAGTAAGTCACAATGAGCAGTTCTTC.

J is TRBJ2-2 and V is TRBV30; TRBD2 agrees at 10 bases. The CDR3 sequence is 17 residues long. With V trimmed by 3 bases and J by 0 bases, 7 bases remained unmatched. Germline loops: CDR1 GTSNPN, CDR2 SVGIG (reference sequence). DNA of the CDR3: TGTGCCTGGAGGTTGTTGGGACTAGCGTCGAACACCGGGGAGCTGTTTTTT. Translating it yields CAWRLLGLASNTGELFF.

This clone was recorded once. This chain connects TRBV10-1 to TRBJ2-1, with 9 bases matching TRBD2. CDR3 length: 16 amino acids. Trimming at V came to 0 bases and at J to 8 bases, leaving 8 bases not matched to a gene. Germline CDR1 is WNHNN and CDR2 is SYGVQD (reference sequence). The DNA for the CDR3 is TGCGCCAGCAGTGAGTCGCGGGGGGGAATTATCGATGAGCAGTTCTTC. It encodes CASSESRGGIIDEQFF.

J is TRBJ2-3 and V is TRBV5-1; TRBD2 matches 10 bases. The CDR3 contains 16 residues. Germline CDR1 SGHRS, CDR2 YFSETQ. With 1 base clipped from V and 5 bases from J, the junction kept 7 bases outside the gene matches. Here the CDR3 reads CASSLRAGGPKDTQYF. In DNA form, the CDR3 reads TGCGCCAGCAGCTTGAGAGCGGGGGGGCCAAAAGATACGCAGTATTTT.

The chain uses TRBV7-9 and TRBJ2-1; 8 bases fit TRBD2. The CDR3 totals 15 residues. Germline assignment: CDR1 SEHNR and CDR2 FQNEAQ (reference sequence). V was clipped by 7 bases and J by 8 bases; unmatched bases: 13. DNA of the CDR3: TGTGCCAGCACCCCTCCGAGCGGGAGTGGCGATGAGCAGTTCTTC. Its translation is CASTPPSGSGDEQFF.

The J gene is TRBJ2-7, the V gene TRBV6-2 or TRBV6-3; D is undetermined. V gave up 0 bases and J gave up 3 bases, with 12 bases separating them. CDR1 is MNHEY and CDR2 is SVGEGT in the germline V gene. This CDR3 contains 15 residues. The CDR3 DNA reads TGTGCCAGCAGTTACTCTCTAACAGCCGACTACGAGCAGTACTTC. This gives the protein CASSYSLTADYEQYF.

The chain is built from TRBV6-1 and TRBJ2-1, with 7 bases matching TRBD1. V was clipped by 0 bases and J by 4 bases; unmatched bases: 3. The CDR3 sequence is 15 residues long. CDR1 is MNHNS and CDR2 is SASEGT in the germline V gene. The CDR3 DNA follows: TGTGCCAGCAGTGAAGCGAAGGACAGGTACAATGAGCAGTTCTTC. The encoded protein is CASSEAKDRYNEQFF.

The V call is TRBV5-6, the J call TRBJ1-2; 9 nucleotides match TRBD1. Germline trimming cut 1 base from V and 8 bases from J; bases unmatched to any gene: 9. The CDR3 is 15 amino acids. CDR1 is SGHDT and CDR2 is YYEEEE in the germline V gene. The CDR3 protein is CASSLPDRGSEGYTF. The CDR3 coding sequence is TGTGCCAGCAGCTTGCCGGACAGGGGATCGGAAGGCTACACCTTC. The full variable domain, its missing parts supplied by reference TRBV5-6 and TRBJ1-2, is DAGVTQSPTHLIKTRGQQVTLRCSPKSGHDTVSWYQQALGQGPQFIFQYYEEEERQRGNFPDRFSGHQFPNYSSELNVNALLLGDSALYLCASSLPDRGSEGYTFGSGTRLTVV.

V usage is TRBV4-1 and J usage is TRBJ2-1; 8 positions match TRBD2. Germline V CDR1 and CDR2: MGHRA, YSYEKL. With 2 bases clipped from V and 8 bases from J, the junction kept 17 bases outside the gene matches. This CDR3 is built from 18 residues. This CDR3 is CASSQPLRRRGDLDEQFF. CDR3 DNA: TGCGCCAGCAGCCAACCTCTGAGAAGGCGGGGGGATTTAGATGAGCAGTTCTTC.

The J gene is TRBJ2-5, the V gene TRBV6-5; 10 nucleotides align to TRBD1. This CDR3 has 16 residues. V lost 0 bases and J lost 4; bases outside the gene matches: 5. The V gene's germline CDR1 is MNHEY and CDR2 SVGAGI. The CDR3 DNA reads TGTGCCAGCAGTTACTCGCTGGGGGACAGGGGAGAGACCCAGTACTTC. Its translation is CASSYSLGDRGETQYF.